Listed below are T cell receptor beta chains from one sample, sequenced in a study of cytotoxic CD8 clonotypes in ibrutinib-treated CLL. TCRdb's copy holds only in-frame clones and misses some; the assay was immunoSEQ multiplex PCR. Counted here are about 200,000 clones, 70% occurring once; the ten biggest clones make up 5.9%. The sample was PBMCs, taken after 12 months of ibrutinib treatment. The receptors come from a human donor with chronic lymphocytic leukemia. CDR3s include the opening cysteine and the closing phenylalanine or tryptophan. The order of the fields is J gene, CDR3 length, V gene, clone size, D gene, CDR3 protein, CDR3 DNA. A D gene is named only where the DNA matches it firmly. Not every row has a clone size; where given, it reads once, few, many or a size class.

>TRBJ1-1|15|TRBV4-1|.|.
CASSQGLGVNTEAFF
TGCGCCAGCAGCCAAGGTTTAGGGGTGAACACTGAAGCTTTCTTT
>TRBJ2-2|15|TRBV9|.|.
CASLRGPSNTGELFF
TGTGCCAGTCTTCGGGGGCCCTCCAACACCGGGGAGCTGTTTTTT
>TRBJ1-1|14|TRBV6-5|few|.
CASRSGVWNTEAFF
TGTGCCAGCAGGTCAGGGGTCTGGAACACTGAAGCTTTCTTT
>TRBJ1-3|16|TRBV15|.|.
CATSIGRGSGGNTIYF
TGTGCCACCAGCATTGGAAGGGGGTCTGGTGGAAACACCATATATTTT
>TRBJ2-3|15|TRBV9|.|TRBD2
CASSVQSGSPDTQYF
TGTGCCAGCAGCGTTCAGAGCGGGAGCCCAGATACGCAGTATTTT
>TRBJ2-3|14|TRBV6-1|.|.
CASSEKAAGNTQYF
TGTGCCAGCAGTGAAAAGGCGGCAGGGAATACGCAGTATTTT
>TRBJ1-4|13|TRBV18|.|.
CASSPPPNEKLFF
TGTGCCAGCTCACCACCCCCTAATGAAAAACTGTTTTTT
>TRBJ2-2|15|TRBV18|.|TRBD1
CASSRPGQDTGELFF
TGTGCCAGCTCACGCCCGGGACAGGACACCGGGGAGCTGTTTTTT
>TRBJ2-2|15|TRBV6-5|.|TRBD1
CASSRRQGITGELFF
TGTGCCAGCAGTCGACGACAGGGTATTACCGGGGAGCTGTTTTTT
>TRBJ1-3|14|TRBV10-2|.|.
CASRLTPSGNTIYF
TGCGCCAGCAGACTTACACCCTCTGGAAACACCATATATTTT
>TRBJ1-2|15|TRBV6-5|few|.
CASSYSSNRGGGYTF
TGTGCCAGCAGTTACTCGAGTAACCGAGGCGGGGGCTACACCTTC
>TRBJ1-1|14|TRBV28|.|.
CASSPGAQWSEAFF
TGTGCCAGCAGCCCGGGGGCGCAATGGTCTGAAGCTTTCTTT
>TRBJ1-5|13|TRBV18|.|.
CASSPQGWEPQHF
TGTGCCAGCTCACCACAGGGTTGGGAGCCCCAGCATTTT
>TRBJ2-6|13|TRBV29-1|.|.
CSVPASGANVLTF
TGCAGCGTCCCAGCATCTGGGGCCAACGTCCTGACTTTC
>TRBJ1-2|14|TRBV5-1|.|.
CASSRGGGIYGYTF
TGCGCCAGCAGCAGAGGGGGAGGTATCTATGGCTACACCTTC
>TRBJ2-2|15|TRBV2|.|.
CASSVEARVTGELFF
TGTGCCAGCAGTGTAGAGGCCAGGGTAACCGGGGAGCTGTTTTTT
>TRBJ1-6|16|TRBV14|.|TRBD1
CASSQATGGRGSPLHF
TGTGCCAGCAGCCAAGCGACAGGGGGAAGGGGTTCACCCCTCCACTTT
>TRBJ1-2|15|TRBV11-2|.|.
CASSLVPGPNYGYTF
TGTGCCAGCAGCTTAGTCCCGGGACCTAACTATGGCTACACCTTC
>TRBJ2-2|13|TRBV30|.|.
CAWSVLVPGELFF
TGTGCCTGGAGTGTTCTGGTCCCCGGGGAGCTGTTTTTT
>TRBJ2-7|12|TRBV11-2|many|.
CASSLVGVEQYF
TGTGCCAGCAGCTTAGTGGGAGTGGAGCAGTACTTC
>TRBJ2-1|13|TRBV11-2|.|.
CASSLALAYEQFF
TGTGCCAGCAGCCTTGCATTAGCCTATGAGCAGTTCTTC
>TRBJ2-7|13|TRBV11-2|.|TRBD1
CASSAGTGYEQYF
TGTGCCAGCAGCGCAGGGACAGGCTACGAGCAGTACTTC
>TRBJ2-1|17|TRBV4-3|.|TRBD2
CASSLRLAGVSYNEQFF
TGCGCCAGCAGCCTCCGACTAGCGGGAGTGTCCTACAATGAGCAGTTCTTC
>TRBJ1-4|14|TRBV18|.|.
CASSRPGVVEKLFF
TGTGCCAGCTCACGTCCGGGAGTGGTGGAAAAACTGTTTTTT
>TRBJ2-5|17|TRBV7-3|.|TRBD2
CASSPGLAGRYQETQYF
TGTGCCAGCAGCCCAGGACTAGCGGGACGGTACCAAGAGACCCAGTACTTC
>TRBJ1-1|13|TRBV18|.|.
CASSLQGVSEAFF
TGTGCCAGCTCACTCCAGGGAGTCTCTGAAGCTTTCTTT
>TRBJ2-3|13|TRBV7-9|.|.
CASRGISTDTQYF
TGTGCCAGCAGAGGAATTAGCACAGATACGCAGTATTTT
>TRBJ2-7|15|TRBV4-1|.|TRBD2
CASSQESGAGREQYF
TGCGCCAGCAGCCAAGAATCGGGAGCGGGGCGGGAGCAGTACTTC
>TRBJ2-1|13|TRBV29-1|.|.
CSVRGLGIRQQFF
TGCAGCGTTCGGGGCCTAGGTATCCGCCAGCAGTTCTTC
>TRBJ1-3|12|TRBV9|.|.
CASSPSGNTIYF
TGTGCCAGCAGCCCCAGCGGAAACACCATATATTTT
>TRBJ1-2|13|TRBV9|.|.
CASSVAGFGGYTF
TGTGCCAGCAGCGTAGCGGGTTTTGGTGGCTACACCTTC
>TRBJ1-1|12|TRBV6-6|few|.
CASSYRATEAFF
TGTGCCAGCAGTTACAGGGCCACTGAAGCTTTCTTT
>TRBJ1-4|12|TRBV30|.|.
CAWDGRGEKLFF
TGTGCCTGGGATGGAAGGGGTGAAAAACTGTTTTTT
>TRBJ1-2|10|TRBV20-1|.|.
CSARGGGYTF
TGCAGTGCTAGAGGAGGGGGCTACACCTTC
>TRBJ1-1|13|TRBV27|few|.
CASSLFTNTEAFF
TGTGCCAGCAGTTTATTTACGAACACTGAAGCTTTCTTT
>TRBJ1-2|11|TRBV30|few|TRBD1
CAGQGNYGYTF
TGTGCCGGACAGGGAAACTATGGCTACACCTTC
>TRBJ2-1|14|TRBV29-1|.|TRBD2
CSAVAGKKVNEQFF
TGCAGCGCGGTAGCGGGGAAGAAGGTCAATGAGCAGTTCTTC
>TRBJ1-4|13|TRBV7-2|.|.
CASSLATNEKLFF
TGTGCCAGCAGCTTAGCAACTAATGAAAAACTGTTTTTT
>TRBJ2-5|14|TRBV9|.|TRBD1
CASSVGDRAETQYF
TGTGCCAGCAGCGTAGGAGACAGGGCAGAGACCCAGTACTTC
>TRBJ2-1|15|TRBV6-1|.|TRBD2
CASSPYSGGANEQFF
TGTGCCAGCAGTCCTTATAGCGGGGGGGCAAATGAGCAGTTCTTC
>TRBJ2-7|13|TRBV7-3|.|.
CASSLTGAGEQYF
TGTGCCAGCAGCTTAACAGGGGCTGGGGAGCAGTACTTC
>TRBJ1-1|11|TRBV29-1|.|.
CSGVEVTEAFF
TGCAGCGGCGTCGAAGTAACTGAAGCTTTCTTT
>TRBJ1-2|15|TRBV5-4|.|.
CASSFTRAASYGYTF
TGTGCCAGCAGCTTTACTCGGGCAGCATCGTATGGCTACACCTTC
>TRBJ2-7|14|TRBV28|.|TRBD2
CASSLGGSTREQYF
TGTGCCAGCAGTTTAGGCGGGAGTACGCGAGAGCAGTACTTC
>TRBJ2-7|16|TRBV18|.|.
CASSPKLGGFSYEQYF
TGTGCCAGCTCACCAAAGTTGGGGGGATTCTCCTACGAGCAGTACTTC
>TRBJ2-3|15|TRBV7-9|few|.
CASSFGLGISDTQYF
TGTGCCAGCAGCTTCGGACTCGGAATATCAGATACGCAGTATTTT
>TRBJ2-7|14|TRBV5-1|.|TRBD2
CASSLDLAGYEQYF
TGCGCCAGCAGCTTGGACCTAGCGGGCTACGAGCAGTACTTC
>TRBJ1-1|13|TRBV4-3|.|.
CASSRTGDTEAFF
TGCGCCAGCAGCCGGACGGGTGACACTGAAGCTTTCTTT
>TRBJ2-7|15|TRBV6-6|once|.
CASSYVAVSSYEQYF
TGTGCCAGCAGTTACGTGGCAGTGAGTTCCTACGAGCAGTACTTC
>TRBJ1-5|17|TRBV4-2|.|.
CASSQVDRRYSNQPQHF
TGTGCCAGCAGCCAAGTAGACAGGCGGTATAGCAATCAGCCCCAGCATTTT
>TRBJ2-5|15|TRBV18|.|.
CASSPAGSGGETQYF
TGTGCCAGCTCACCGGCGGGGAGTGGGGGCGAGACCCAGTACTTC
>TRBJ2-5|15|TRBV6-5|.|TRBD2
CASSQWTSGGGTQYF
TGTGCCAGCAGTCAATGGACTAGCGGGGGAGGGACCCAGTACTTC
>TRBJ1-1|15|TRBV4-1|.|.
CASSQGKQGDTEAFF
TGCGCCAGCAGCCAAGGAAAACAGGGCGACACTGAAGCTTTCTTT
>TRBJ2-5|13|TRBV30|.|.
CAWSVPSRETQYF
TGTGCCTGGAGTGTCCCATCGCGGGAGACCCAGTACTTC
>TRBJ1-1|14|TRBV28|.|.
CASSLKQGTDGAFF
TGTGCCAGCAGTTTAAAACAGGGCACTGATGGAGCTTTCTTT
>TRBJ2-7|10|TRBV28|.|.
CASGRYEQYF
TGTGCCAGCGGGAGATACGAGCAGTACTTC
>TRBJ1-2|15|TRBV19|.|.
CASTPTVSINYGYTF
TGTGCCAGTACTCCGACAGTTTCCATTAACTATGGCTACACCTTC
>TRBJ1-5|16|TRBV28|.|.
CASSPLTLTGNQPQHF
TGTGCCAGCAGTCCTTTGACCTTAACGGGCAATCAGCCCCAGCATTTT
>TRBJ2-2|13|TRBV19|few|TRBD2
CASRGTSTGELFF
TGTGCCAGTAGAGGGACTAGTACCGGGGAGCTGTTTTTT
>TRBJ2-3|17|TRBV4-2|.|TRBD1
CASSPLTLQGAGDTQYF
TGTGCCAGCAGCCCCCTGACGCTACAGGGGGCAGGAGATACGCAGTATTTT